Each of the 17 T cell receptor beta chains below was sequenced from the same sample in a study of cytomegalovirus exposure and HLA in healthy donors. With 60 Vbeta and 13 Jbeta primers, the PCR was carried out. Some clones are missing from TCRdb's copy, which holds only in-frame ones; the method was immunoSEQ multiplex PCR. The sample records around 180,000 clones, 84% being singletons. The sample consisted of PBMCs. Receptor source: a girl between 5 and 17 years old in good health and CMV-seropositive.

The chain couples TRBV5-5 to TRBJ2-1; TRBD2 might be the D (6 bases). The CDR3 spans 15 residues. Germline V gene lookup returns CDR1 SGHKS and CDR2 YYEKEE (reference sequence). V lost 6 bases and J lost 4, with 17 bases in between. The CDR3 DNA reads TGTGCCAGCACCTCGCGGGACGGGGAATACAATGAGCAGTTCTTC. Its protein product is CASTSRDGEYNEQFF.

This chain's CDR3 is CASSLGTYNEQFF. In nucleotides, the CDR3 is TGTGCCAGTAGTCTGGGCACCTACAATGAGCAGTTCTTC. This chain links TRBV19 with TRBJ2-1; D remains ambiguous. Germline lookup yields CDR1 LNHDA and CDR2 SQIVND (reference sequence). Trimming shortened V by 5 bases and J by 2 bases, and 7 bases separated the two germline ends. The CDR3 extends over 13 amino acids.

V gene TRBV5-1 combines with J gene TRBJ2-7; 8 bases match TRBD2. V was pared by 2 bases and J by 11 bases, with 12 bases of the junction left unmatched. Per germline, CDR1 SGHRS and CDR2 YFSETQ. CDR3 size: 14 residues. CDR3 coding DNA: TGCGCCAGCAGCTTTGGGATAGCGGGGTACCGGAAGTACTTC. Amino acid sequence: CASSFGIAGYRKYF.

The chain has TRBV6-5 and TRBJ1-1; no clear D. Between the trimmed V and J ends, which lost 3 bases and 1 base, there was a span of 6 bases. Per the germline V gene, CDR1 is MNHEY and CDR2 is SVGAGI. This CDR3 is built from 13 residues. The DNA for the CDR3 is TGTGCCAGCAGTTATACAGAGAACACTGAAGCTTTCTTT. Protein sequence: CASSYTENTEAFF.

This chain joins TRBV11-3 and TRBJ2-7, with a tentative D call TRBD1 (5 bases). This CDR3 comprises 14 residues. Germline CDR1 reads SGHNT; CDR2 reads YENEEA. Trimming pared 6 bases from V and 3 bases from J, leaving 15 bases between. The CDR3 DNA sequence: TGTGCCAGCAGAAAGACGACAGAAATCTACGAGCAGTACTTC. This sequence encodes CASRKTTEIYEQYF.

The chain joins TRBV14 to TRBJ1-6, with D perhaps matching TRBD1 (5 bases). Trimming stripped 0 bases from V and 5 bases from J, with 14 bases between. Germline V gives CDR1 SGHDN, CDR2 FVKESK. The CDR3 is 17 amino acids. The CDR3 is CASSQDRGRINNSPLHF. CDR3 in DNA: TGTGCCAGCAGCCAAGATAGGGGCAGGATCAATAATTCACCCCTCCACTTT.

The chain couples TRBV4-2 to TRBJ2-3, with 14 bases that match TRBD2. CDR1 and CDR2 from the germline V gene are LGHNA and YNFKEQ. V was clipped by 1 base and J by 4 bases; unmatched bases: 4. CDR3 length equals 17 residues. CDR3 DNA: TGTGCCAGCAGCCAAGGACTAGCGGGGGGGCAGTCAGATACGCAGTATTTT. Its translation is CASSQGLAGGQSDTQYF.

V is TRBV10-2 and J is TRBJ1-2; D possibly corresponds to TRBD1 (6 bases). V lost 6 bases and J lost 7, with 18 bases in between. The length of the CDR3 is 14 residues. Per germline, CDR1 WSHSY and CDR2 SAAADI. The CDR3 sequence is CASSGTSQGRGYTF. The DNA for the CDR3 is TGCGCCAGCAGCGGGACCTCACAGGGTCGTGGCTACACCTTC.

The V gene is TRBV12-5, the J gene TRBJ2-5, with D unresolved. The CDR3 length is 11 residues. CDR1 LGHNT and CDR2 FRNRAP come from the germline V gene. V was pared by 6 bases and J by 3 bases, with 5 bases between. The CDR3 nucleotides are TGTGCTAGTGGCATTGAAGAGACCCAGTACTTC. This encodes CASGIEETQYF.

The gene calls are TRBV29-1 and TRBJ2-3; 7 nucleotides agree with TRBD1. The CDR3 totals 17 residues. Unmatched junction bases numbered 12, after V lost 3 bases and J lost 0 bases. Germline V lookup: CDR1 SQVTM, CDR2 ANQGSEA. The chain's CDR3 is CSVEVQGDITSTDTQYF. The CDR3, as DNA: TGCAGCGTTGAGGTTCAGGGGGATATAACTAGCACAGATACGCAGTATTTT.

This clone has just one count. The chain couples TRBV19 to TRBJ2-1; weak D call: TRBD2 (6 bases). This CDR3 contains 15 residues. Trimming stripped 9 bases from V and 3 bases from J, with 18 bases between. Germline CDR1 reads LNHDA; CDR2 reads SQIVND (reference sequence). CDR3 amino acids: CASRRPGLDYNEQFF. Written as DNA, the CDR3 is TGTGCCAGCAGAAGACCGGGACTTGACTACAATGAGCAGTTCTTC.

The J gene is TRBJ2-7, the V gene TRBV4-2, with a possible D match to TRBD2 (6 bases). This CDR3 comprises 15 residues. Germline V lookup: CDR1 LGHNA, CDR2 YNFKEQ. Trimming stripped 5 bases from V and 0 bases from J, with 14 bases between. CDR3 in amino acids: CASSTYRGSSYEQYF. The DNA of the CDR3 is TGTGCCAGCAGCACTTATCGGGGGAGCTCCTACGAGCAGTACTTC.

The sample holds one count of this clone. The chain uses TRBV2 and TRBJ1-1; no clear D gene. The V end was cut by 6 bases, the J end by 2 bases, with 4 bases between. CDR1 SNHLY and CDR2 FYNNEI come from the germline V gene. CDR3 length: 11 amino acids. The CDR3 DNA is TGTGCCAGCAGCTTTAACACTGAAGCTTTCTTT. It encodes CASSFNTEAFF.

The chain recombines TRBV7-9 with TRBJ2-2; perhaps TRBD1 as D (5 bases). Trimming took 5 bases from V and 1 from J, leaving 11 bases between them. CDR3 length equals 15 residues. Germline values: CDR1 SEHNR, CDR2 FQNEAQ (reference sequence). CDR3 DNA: TGTGCCAGCAGCCCCCCCAGGGTGAACACCGGGGAGCTGTTTTTT. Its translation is CASSPPRVNTGELFF.

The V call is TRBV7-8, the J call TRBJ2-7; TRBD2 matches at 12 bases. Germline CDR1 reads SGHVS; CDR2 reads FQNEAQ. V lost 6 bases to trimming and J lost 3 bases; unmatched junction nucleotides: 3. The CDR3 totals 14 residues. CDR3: CASSATSGGYEQYF. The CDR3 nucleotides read TGTGCCAGCAGTGCGACTAGCGGGGGCTACGAGCAGTACTTC.

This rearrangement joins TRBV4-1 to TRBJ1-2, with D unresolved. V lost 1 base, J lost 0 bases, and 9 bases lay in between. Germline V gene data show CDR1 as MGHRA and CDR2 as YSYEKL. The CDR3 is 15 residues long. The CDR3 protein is CASSQGSVTNYGYTF. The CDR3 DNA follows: TGCGCCAGCAGCCAAGGGTCGGTTACTAACTATGGCTACACCTTC.

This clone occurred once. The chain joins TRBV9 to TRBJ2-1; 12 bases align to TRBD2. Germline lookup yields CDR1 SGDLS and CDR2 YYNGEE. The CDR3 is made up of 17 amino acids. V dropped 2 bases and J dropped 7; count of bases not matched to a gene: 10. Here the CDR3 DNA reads TGTGCCAGCAGCGTGAGCCTCCTAGCGGGGGGGCTGAATGAGCAGTTCTTC. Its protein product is CASSVSLLAGGLNEQFF.